Presented here are 3 T cell receptor beta chains from one specimen sequenced in a study of cytomegalovirus exposure and HLA in healthy donors. PCR involved 60 Vbeta and 13 Jbeta primers. Using immunoSEQ multiplex PCR, the repertoire was profiled, and TCRdb retains in-frame clones only, with some absent. Seen here are about 160,000 clones, around four fifths observed once, and the top ten hold around 1.6%. Sequencing was carried out using PBMCs. These receptors were collected from a woman younger than 30 in good health and CMV-seronegative.

This chain uses TRBV19 with TRBJ2-2; TRBD1 is a possible D gene (6 bases). V was cut by 3 bases and J by 3 bases, with 14 bases left in between. Germline CDR1 and CDR2: LNHDA and SQIVND (reference sequence). This CDR3 contains 16 residues. CDR3 region: CASSIDRYSDTGELFF. For the CDR3, the DNA is TGTGCCAGTAGTATCGACAGGTACTCTGACACCGGGGAGCTGTTTTTT.

V is TRBV6-6 and J is TRBJ2-5; 8 nucleotides line up with TRBD1. The CDR3 covers 15 residues. CDR1 and CDR2 from the germline V gene are MNHNY and SVGAGI (reference sequence). V gave up 6 bases and J gave up 1 base; unmatched junction bases: 7. CDR3 DNA: TGTGCCAGCAGCAAAAACACAGGGGGCCAAGAGACCCAGTACTTC. Translated: CASSKNTGGQETQYF.

The V and J genes are TRBV27 and TRBJ1-2, with 7 bases identical to TRBD1. The junction had 2 bases not matched to a gene; V was cut back by 5 bases and J by 8 bases. Germline CDR1 reads MNHEY; CDR2 reads SMNVEV (reference sequence). The CDR3 loop spans 11 amino acids. In DNA form, the CDR3 reads TGTGCCAGCAGTGGGACAGACGGCTACACCTTC. Protein product: CASSGTDGYTF.